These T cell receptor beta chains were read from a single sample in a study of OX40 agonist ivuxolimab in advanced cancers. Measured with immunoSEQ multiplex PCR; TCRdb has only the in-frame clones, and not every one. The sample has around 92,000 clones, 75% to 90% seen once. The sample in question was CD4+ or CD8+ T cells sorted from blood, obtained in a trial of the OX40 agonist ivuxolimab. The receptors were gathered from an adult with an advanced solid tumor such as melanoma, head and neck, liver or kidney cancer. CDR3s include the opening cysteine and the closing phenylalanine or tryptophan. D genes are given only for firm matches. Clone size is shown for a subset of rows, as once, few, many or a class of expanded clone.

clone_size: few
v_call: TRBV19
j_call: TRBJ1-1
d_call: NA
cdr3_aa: CASSIGRGGLNTEAFF
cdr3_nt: TGTGCCAGTAGTATCGGCAGGGGAGGTTTAAACACTGAAGCTTTCTTT

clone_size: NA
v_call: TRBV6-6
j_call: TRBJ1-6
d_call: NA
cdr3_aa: CASSSREGPYNSPLHF
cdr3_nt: TGTGCCAGCAGTTCCAGGGAGGGCCCCTATAATTCACCCCTCCACTTT

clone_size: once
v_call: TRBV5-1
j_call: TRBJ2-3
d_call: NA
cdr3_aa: CASSFTGTTDTQYF
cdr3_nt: TGCGCCAGCAGCTTTACGGGGACCACAGATACGCAGTATTTT

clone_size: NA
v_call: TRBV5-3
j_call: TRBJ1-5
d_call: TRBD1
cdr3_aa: CARSLRQGNQPQHF
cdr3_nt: TGTGCCAGAAGCCTCAGACAGGGAAATCAGCCCCAGCATTTT

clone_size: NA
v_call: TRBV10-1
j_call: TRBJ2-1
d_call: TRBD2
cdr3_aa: CASSEPLAGRDEQFF
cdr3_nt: TGCGCCAGCAGTGAACCACTAGCGGGGAGAGATGAGCAGTTCTTC

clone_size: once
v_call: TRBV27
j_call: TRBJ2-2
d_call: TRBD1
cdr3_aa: CASSLGTGKTGELFF
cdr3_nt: TGTGCCAGCAGTTTAGGGACAGGGAAAACCGGGGAGCTGTTTTTT

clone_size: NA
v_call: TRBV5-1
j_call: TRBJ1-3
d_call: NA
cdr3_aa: CASSFDRTGNTIYF
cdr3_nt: TGCGCCAGCAGCTTCGACAGGACTGGAAACACCATATATTTT

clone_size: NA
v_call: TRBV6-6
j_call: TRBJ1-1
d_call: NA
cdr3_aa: CASTVLQGTEAFF
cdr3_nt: TGTGCCAGCACCGTACTCCAGGGCACTGAAGCTTTCTTT

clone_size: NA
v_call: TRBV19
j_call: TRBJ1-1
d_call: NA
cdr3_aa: CASSIDEDSFTEAFF
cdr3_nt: TGTGCCAGTAGTATAGACGAGGACAGTTTTACTGAAGCTTTCTTT

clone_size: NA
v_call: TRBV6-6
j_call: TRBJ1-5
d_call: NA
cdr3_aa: CASSPSDSNQPQHF
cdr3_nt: TGTGCCAGCAGTCCAAGTGATAGCAATCAGCCCCAGCATTTT

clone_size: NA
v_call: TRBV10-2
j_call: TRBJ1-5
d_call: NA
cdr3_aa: CASSESGRQPQHF
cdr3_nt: TGCGCCAGCAGTGAGTCAGGGCGGCAGCCCCAGCATTTT

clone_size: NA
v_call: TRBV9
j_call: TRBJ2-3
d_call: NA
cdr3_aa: CASSPRTKGDTQYF
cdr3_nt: TGTGCCAGCAGCCCTCGGACGAAGGGGGATACGCAGTATTTT

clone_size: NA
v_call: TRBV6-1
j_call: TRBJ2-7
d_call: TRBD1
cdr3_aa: CASRAGTGSSYEQYF
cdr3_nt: TGTGCCAGCAGAGCCGGGACAGGGAGCTCCTACGAGCAGTACTTC

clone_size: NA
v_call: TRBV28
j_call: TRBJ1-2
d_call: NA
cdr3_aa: CASTSPGVNYGYTF
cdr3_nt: TGTGCCAGCACCTCGCCAGGGGTAAACTATGGCTACACCTTC

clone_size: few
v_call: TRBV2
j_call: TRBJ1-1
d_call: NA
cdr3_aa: CASVGSIRTEAFF
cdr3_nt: TGTGCCAGCGTCGGGTCTATCCGGACTGAAGCTTTCTTT

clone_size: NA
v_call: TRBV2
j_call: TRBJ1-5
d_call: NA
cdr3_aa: CASSERSGSSNQPQHF
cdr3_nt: TGTGCCAGCAGTGAAAGATCAGGGTCGAGCAATCAGCCCCAGCATTTT

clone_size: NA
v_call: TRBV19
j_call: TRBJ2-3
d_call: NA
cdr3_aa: CASSSSSLLGTDTQYF
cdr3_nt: TGTGCCAGTAGCTCTTCCTCCTTACTTGGCACAGATACGCAGTATTTT

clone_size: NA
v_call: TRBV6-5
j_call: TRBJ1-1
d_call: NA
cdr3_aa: CASSPSIGVNTEAFF
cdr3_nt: TGTGCCAGCAGTCCATCAATAGGCGTTAACACTGAAGCTTTCTTT

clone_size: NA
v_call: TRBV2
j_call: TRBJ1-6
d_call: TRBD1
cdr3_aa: CASSAWTGQRSPLHF
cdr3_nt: TGTGCCAGCAGTGCCTGGACAGGTCAGCGCTCACCCCTCCACTTT

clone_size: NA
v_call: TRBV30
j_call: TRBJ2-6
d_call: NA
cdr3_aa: CAWSVRGAPGANVLTF
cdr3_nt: TGTGCCTGGAGTGTACGGGGAGCCCCTGGGGCCAACGTCCTGACTTTC

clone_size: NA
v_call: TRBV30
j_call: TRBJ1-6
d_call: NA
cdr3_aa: CAWINGQIYNSPLHF
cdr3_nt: TGTGCCTGGATAAATGGACAGATTTATAATTCACCCCTCCACTTT

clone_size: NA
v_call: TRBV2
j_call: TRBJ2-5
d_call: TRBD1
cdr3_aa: CASGGQQETQYF
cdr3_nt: TGTGCCAGCGGGGGACAGCAAGAGACCCAGTACTTC

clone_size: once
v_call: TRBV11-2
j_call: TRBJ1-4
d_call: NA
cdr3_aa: CASSLNEKLFF
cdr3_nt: TGTGCCAGCAGCTTAAATGAAAAACTGTTTTTT

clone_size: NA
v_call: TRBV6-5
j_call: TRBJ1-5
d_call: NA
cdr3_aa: CASSPRGEGNQPQHF
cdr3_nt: TGTGCCAGCAGCCCCCGGGGCGAGGGAAATCAGCCCCAGCATTTT

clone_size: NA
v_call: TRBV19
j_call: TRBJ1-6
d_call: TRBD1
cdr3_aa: CARADLFGGQGDYNSPLHF
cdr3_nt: TGTGCCAGAGCCGACCTCTTTGGGGGACAGGGCGACTATAATTCACCCCTCCACTTT

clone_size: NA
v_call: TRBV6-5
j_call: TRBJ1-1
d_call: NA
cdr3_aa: CASTTNRDGIAFF
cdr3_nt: TGTGCCAGCACAACAAACAGGGACGGTATCGCTTTCTTT

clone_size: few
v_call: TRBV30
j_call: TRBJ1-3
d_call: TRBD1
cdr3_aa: CAWKRDSFSGNTIYF
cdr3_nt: TGTGCCTGGAAACGGGACAGCTTCTCTGGAAACACCATATATTTT

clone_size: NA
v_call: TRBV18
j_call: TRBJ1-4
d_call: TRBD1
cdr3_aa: CASSPVSGTDNEKLFF
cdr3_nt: TGTGCCAGCTCACCCGTGAGCGGGACAGATAATGAAAAACTGTTTTTT

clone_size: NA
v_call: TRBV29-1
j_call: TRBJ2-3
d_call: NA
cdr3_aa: CSADRGNTDTQYF
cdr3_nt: TGCAGCGCGGATAGGGGAAACACAGATACGCAGTATTTT

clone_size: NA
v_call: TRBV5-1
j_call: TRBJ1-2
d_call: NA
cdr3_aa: CASSRGEAGSNYGYTF
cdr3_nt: TGCGCCAGCAGCCGAGGTGAAGCAGGGAGTAACTATGGCTACACCTTC

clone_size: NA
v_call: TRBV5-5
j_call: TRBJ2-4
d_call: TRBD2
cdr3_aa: CASSLWLAGGQTKNIQYF
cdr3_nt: TGTGCCAGCAGCTTGTGGCTAGCGGGGGGGCAGACAAAAAACATTCAGTACTTC